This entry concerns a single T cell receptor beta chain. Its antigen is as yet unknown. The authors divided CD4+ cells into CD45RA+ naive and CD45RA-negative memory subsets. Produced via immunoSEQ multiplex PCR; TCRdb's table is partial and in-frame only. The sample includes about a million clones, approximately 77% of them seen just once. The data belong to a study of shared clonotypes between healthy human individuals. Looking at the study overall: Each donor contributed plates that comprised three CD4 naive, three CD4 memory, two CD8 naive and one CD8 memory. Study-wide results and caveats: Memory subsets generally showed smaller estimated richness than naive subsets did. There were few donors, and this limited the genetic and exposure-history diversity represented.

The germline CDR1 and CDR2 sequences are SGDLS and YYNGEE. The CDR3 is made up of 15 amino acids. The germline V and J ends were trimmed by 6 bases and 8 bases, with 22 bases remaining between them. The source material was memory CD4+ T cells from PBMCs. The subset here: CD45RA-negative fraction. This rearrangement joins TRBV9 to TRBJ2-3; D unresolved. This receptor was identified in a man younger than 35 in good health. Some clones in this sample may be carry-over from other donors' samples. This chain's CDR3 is CASTRQQDLAGTQYF. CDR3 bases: TGTGCCAGCACCCGGCAGCAAGACCTCGCTGGTACGCAGTATTTT.